This T cell receptor (beta chain) was observed in a study of T cell repertoires in ileal Crohn's disease. Study information: Thiopurines (approximately ten) or anti-TNF agents (around 17) were given postoperatively to about half. The M6 sample came from neoterminal ileum during colonoscopy after surgery.

Germline loops: CDR1 LGHNA, CDR2 YSLEER. This CDR3 comprises 15 residues. V was pared by 0 bases and J by 2 bases, with 4 bases of the junction left unmatched. The study's findings and limits: Within the first postoperative year, endoscopy came at median roughly 7.3 months.

In regard to this clone: The target antigen is unknown.

Described time point: neoterminal ileum biopsy at postoperative endoscopy, about 6 months after surgery. Data came from immunoSEQ multiplex PCR; TCRdb stores just in-frame clones and leaves some out. The repertoire has some 700 clones, under 95% of them found once; the top ten carry approximately 18%. This sequence joins TRBV4-3 and TRBJ2-7; the match to TRBD2 covers 7 bases. The sequence came from an adult with Crohn's disease. Source material: ileal tissue. The CDR3: CASSQDASGPYEQYF. CDR3 sequence (DNA): TGCGCCAGCAGCCAAGATGCTAGCGGACCCTACGAGCAGTACTTC.